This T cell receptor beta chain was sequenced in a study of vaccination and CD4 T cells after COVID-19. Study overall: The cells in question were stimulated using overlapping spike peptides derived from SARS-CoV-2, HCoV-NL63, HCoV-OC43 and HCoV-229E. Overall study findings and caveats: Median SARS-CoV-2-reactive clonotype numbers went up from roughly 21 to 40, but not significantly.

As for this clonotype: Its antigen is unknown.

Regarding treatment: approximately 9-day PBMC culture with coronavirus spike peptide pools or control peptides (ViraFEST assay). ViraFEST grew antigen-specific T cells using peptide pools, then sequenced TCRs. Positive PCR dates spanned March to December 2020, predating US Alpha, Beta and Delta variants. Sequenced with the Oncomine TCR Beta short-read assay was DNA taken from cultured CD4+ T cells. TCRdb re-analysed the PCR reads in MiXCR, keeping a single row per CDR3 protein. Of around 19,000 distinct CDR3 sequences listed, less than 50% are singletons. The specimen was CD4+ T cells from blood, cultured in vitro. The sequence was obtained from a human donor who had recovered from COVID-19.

In DNA form, the CDR3 reads TGTGCCAGCAGCCAACAGAGAGATCAGCCCCAGCATTTT. This codes for CASSQQRDQPQHF. This chain joins TRBV3-1 and TRBJ1-5, with D unclear. This CDR3 comprises 13 residues. Per germline, CDR1 LGHDT and CDR2 YNNKEL (reference sequence). Trimming shortened V by 2 bases and J by 5 bases, and 7 bases separated the two germline ends.